This T cell receptor beta chain stems from a study of cytomegalovirus exposure and HLA in healthy donors. General study findings and limits: High sensitivity and specificity were reportedly achieved when the classifier diagnosed cytomegalovirus status.

This CDR3 has 19 amino acids. The V gene's germline CDR1 is SGHRS and CDR2 YFSETQ. The V and J ends lost 4 bases and 0 bases, in that order; junction bases with no gene match: 12. In regard to this clone: Its matching antigen is unknown.

PCR used 60 Vbeta primers and 13 Jbeta primers. TCRdb's table, derived via immunoSEQ multiplex PCR, lists solely in-frame clones and lacks some. The sample shows about 60,000 clones, more than 65% of them seen only once. The origin of this receptor is a woman aged 25 to 39 in good health and CMV-seronegative. The gene calls are TRBV5-1 and TRBJ2-3; 12 positions match TRBD2. The sample consisted of PBMCs. The CDR3 DNA reads as TGCGCCAGCAGCCGACTAGCGGGAGTGGGAACCTCTAGCACAGATACGCAGTATTTT. It is translated as CASSRLAGVGTSSTDTQYF.